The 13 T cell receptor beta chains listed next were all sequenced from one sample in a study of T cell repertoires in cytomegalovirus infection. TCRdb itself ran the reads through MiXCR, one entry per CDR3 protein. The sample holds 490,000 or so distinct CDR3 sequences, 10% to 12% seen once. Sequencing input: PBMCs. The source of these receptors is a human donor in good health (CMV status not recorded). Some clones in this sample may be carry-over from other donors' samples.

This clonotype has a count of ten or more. As DNA, the CDR3 is TGCAGTGCTAGTAAGCGGAGTTTGCATGAGCAGTTCTTC. Translated, it gives CSASKRSLHEQFF. The rearrangement uses TRBV20-1 and TRBJ2-1; TRBD2 is a possible D gene (5 bases). The CDR3 sequence is 13 residues long. Germline lookup yields CDR1 DFQATT and CDR2 SNEGSKA (reference sequence). The V and J ends lost 3 bases and 8 bases respectively, with 14 bases between them.

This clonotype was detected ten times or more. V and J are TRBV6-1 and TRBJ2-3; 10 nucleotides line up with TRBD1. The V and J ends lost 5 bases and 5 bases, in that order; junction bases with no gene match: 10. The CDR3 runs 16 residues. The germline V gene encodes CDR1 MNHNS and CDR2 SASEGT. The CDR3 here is CASSPATGGEIDTQYF. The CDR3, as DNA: TGTGCCAGCAGTCCCGCGACAGGGGGCGAGATAGATACGCAGTATTTT.

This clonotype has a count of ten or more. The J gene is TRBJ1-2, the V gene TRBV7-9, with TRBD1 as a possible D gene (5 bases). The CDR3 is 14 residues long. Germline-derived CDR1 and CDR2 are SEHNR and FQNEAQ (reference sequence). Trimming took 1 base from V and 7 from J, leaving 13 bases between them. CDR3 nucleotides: TGTGCCAGCAGCTTAGACCCCCAGGGTCGTGGCTACACCTTC. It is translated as CASSLDPQGRGYTF.

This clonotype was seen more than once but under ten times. CDR3 residues: CASRVQVVSYEQYF. CDR3 sequence (DNA): TGTGCCAGCCGTGTGCAGGTTGTCTCCTACGAGCAGTACTTC. J is TRBJ2-7 and V is TRBV27; D ambiguous. V was pared by 8 bases and J by 0 bases, with 14 bases between. CDR1 is MNHEY, CDR2 SMNVEV, per germline (reference sequence). The CDR3 is made up of 14 amino acids.

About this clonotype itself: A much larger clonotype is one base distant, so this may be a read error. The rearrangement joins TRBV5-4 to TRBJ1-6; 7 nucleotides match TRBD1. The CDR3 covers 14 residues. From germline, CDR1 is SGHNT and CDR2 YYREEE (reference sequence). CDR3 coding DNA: TGTGCCAGCAGCCACGAGACAGGGCGTTCACCCTTCCACTTT. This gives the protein CASSHETGRSPFHF.

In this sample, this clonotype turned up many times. The CDR3 DNA is TGTGCCAGCAGCTTAAAAGTTAGTGTAGATAGGAGGAACACTGAAGCTTTCTTT. Translated, it gives CASSLKVSVDRRNTEAFF. V usage is TRBV7-3 and J usage is TRBJ1-1, with D unclear. Germline-derived CDR1 and CDR2 are SGHTA and FQGTGA. The V end lost 1 base, the J end lost 1 base, and 19 bases lay between the germline ends. This CDR3 has 18 amino acids. The variable domain in full, with the rest retrieved from reference TRBV7-3 and TRBJ1-1, is GAGVSQTPSNKVTEKGKYVELRCDPISGHTALYWYRQSLGQGPEFLIYFQGTGAADDSGLPNDRFFAVRPEGSVSTLKIQRTERGDSAVYLCASSLKVSVDRRNTEAFFGQGTRLTVV.

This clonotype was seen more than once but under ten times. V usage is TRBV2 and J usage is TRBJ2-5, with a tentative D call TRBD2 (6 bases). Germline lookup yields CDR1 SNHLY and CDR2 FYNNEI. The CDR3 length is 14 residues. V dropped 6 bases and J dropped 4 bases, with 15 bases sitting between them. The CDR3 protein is CASSPLGGTETQYF. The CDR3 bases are TGTGCCAGCAGCCCTCTGGGCGGGACAGAGACCCAGTACTTC. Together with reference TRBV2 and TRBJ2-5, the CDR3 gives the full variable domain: EPEVTQTPSHQVTQMGQEVILRCVPISNHLYFYWYRQILGQKVEFLVSFYNNEISEKSEIFDDQFSVERPDGSNFTLKIRSTKLEDSAMYFCASSPLGGTETQYFGPGTRLLVL.

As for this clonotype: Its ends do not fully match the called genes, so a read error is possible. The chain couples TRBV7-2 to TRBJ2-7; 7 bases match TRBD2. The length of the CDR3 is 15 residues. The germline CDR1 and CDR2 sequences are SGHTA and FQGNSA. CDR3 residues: CASSAVLAASYEQYF. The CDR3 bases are TGCGCCAGCAGCGCCGTTCTAGCGGCCTCCTACGAGCAGTACTTC.

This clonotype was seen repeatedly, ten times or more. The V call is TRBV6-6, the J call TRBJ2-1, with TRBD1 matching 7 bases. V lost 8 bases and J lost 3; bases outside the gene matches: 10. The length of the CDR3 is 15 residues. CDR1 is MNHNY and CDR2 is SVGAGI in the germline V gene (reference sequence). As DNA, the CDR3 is TGTGCCAGCCCGACGGGCAGGGGGTTCTACAATGAGCAGTTCTTC. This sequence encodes CASPTGRGFYNEQFF.

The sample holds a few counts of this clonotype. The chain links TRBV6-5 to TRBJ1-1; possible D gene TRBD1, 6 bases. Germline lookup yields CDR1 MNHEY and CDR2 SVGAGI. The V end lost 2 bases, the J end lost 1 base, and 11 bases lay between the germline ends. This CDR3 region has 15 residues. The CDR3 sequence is CASSYDGGANTEAFF. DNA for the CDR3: TGTGCCAGCAGTTACGACGGGGGCGCGAACACTGAAGCTTTCTTT.

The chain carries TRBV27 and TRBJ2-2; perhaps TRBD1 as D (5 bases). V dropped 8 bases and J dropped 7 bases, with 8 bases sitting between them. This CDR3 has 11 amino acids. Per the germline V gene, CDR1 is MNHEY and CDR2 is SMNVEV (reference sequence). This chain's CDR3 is CASGQGGELFF. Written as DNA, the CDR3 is TGTGCCAGCGGCCAGGGCGGGGAGCTGTTTTTT.

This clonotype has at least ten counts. The CDR3 region is CASSLGVRVMNQPQHF. CDR3 nucleotide sequence: TGTGCCAGCAGCTTAGGGGTCAGGGTGATGAATCAGCCCCAGCATTTT. The V gene is TRBV7-8, the J gene TRBJ1-5; perhaps TRBD1 as D (5 bases). The V end lost 1 base, the J end lost 4 bases, and 14 bases lay between the germline ends. This CDR3 contains 16 residues. CDR1 SGHVS and CDR2 FQNEAQ come from the germline V gene. Full variable domain (missing parts from reference TRBV7-8 and TRBJ1-5): GAGVSQSPRYKVAKRGQDVALRCDPISGHVSLFWYQQALGQGPEFLTYFQNEAQLDKSGLPSDRFFAERPEGSVSTLKIQRTQQEDSAVYLCASSLGVRVMNQPQHFGDGTRLSIL.

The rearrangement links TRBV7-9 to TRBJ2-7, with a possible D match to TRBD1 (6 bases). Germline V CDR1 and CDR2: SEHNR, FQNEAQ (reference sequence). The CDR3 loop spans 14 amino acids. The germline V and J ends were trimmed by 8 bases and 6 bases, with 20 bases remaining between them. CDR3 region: CASGRDTSKGEQYF. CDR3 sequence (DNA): TGTGCCAGCGGCCGGGACACCTCGAAGGGCGAGCAGTACTTC.